This is a list of T cell receptor beta chains from one sample in a study of T cells in localized non-small cell lung cancer. Assay: immunoSEQ multiplex PCR; the TCRdb copy retains only in-frame clones and omits some. The sample lists 100,000 to 150,000 clones, more than 80% occurring once. Here the sequenced sample was peripheral blood, taken before any cancer treatment. These receptors all stem from a female donor aged 60 or older with stage I lung adenocarcinoma. The CDR3 runs from the conserved cysteine through the conserved F or W. The order of the fields is J gene, clone size, V gene, CDR3 protein. Rows give clone size only sometimes, using once, few, many, or a class for an expanded clone.

>TRBJ1-4|few|TRBV7-9
CASSLRASTNEKLFF
>TRBJ2-1|-|TRBV9
CASSVVVEGEQFF
>TRBJ2-6|-|TRBV25-1
CASSLTGRGANVLTF
>TRBJ1-2|-|TRBV7-2
CASSRTGQEQNYGYTF
>TRBJ1-1|few|TRBV5-1
CASSPGRLNTEAFF
>TRBJ2-1|-|TRBV5-4
CASSPTGVEQFF
>TRBJ2-1|-|TRBV9
CASSVALQPKGDEQFF
>TRBJ2-7|-|TRBV15
CATSRGGRLGSYEQYF
>TRBJ1-1|-|TRBV2
CASLEGRQIKAFF
>TRBJ2-5|-|TRBV5-1
CASSLNPVGETQYF
>TRBJ1-1|-|TRBV20-1
CSAGTGTEAFF
>TRBJ2-1|-|TRBV15
CATSRERGGEQFF
>TRBJ2-2|few|TRBV5-1
CASSFGGPTGELFF
>TRBJ2-7|-|TRBV18
CASSPGQDSYEQYF
>TRBJ1-1|-|TRBV28
CASRPTLNTEAFF
>TRBJ2-1|-|TRBV6-5
CASSYGLGGRRNEQFF
>TRBJ2-3|-|TRBV19
CASKGGPHTDTQYF
>TRBJ2-1|-|TRBV6-6
CASSYPGQGLLNEQFF
>TRBJ2-1|-|TRBV7-2
CASSFRGPYNEQFF
>TRBJ1-2|-|TRBV28
CASSHGTANYGYTF
>TRBJ2-3|-|TRBV5-1
CASSLLASTDTQYF
>TRBJ1-3|-|TRBV6-5
CASSYRAGNTIYF
>TRBJ2-1|once|TRBV4-1
CASSQGVGGRAYNEQFF
>TRBJ2-5|-|TRBV25-1
CATSYGGQETQYF
>TRBJ2-7|-|TRBV19
CASSSRFEEQYF
>TRBJ1-4|once|TRBV5-6
CASSGWGFGEKLFF
>TRBJ1-1|once|TRBV14
CASRPGGLNTEAFF
>TRBJ2-7|once|TRBV27
CASSWRDPTGEQYF
>TRBJ1-5|-|TRBV28
CASGQLSNQPQHF
>TRBJ1-2|-|TRBV5-1
CASSLQGDGYTF
>TRBJ2-2|-|TRBV2
CASTPDSANTGELFF
>TRBJ2-7|-|TRBV4-1
CASESGYEQYF
>TRBJ2-7|-|TRBV2
CASRPGQVPYEQYF
>TRBJ1-1|many|TRBV27
CASKPGQNTEAFF
>TRBJ2-1|once|TRBV28
CASTPGRGAEQFF
>TRBJ2-3|-|TRBV9
CASSAQLAASLGDTQYF
>TRBJ2-7|-|TRBV28
CASSPTSSSYEQYF
>TRBJ2-4|-|TRBV28
CASSEFRAQQNIQYF
>TRBJ1-4|few|TRBV19
CASTRDYNEKLFF
>TRBJ2-7|-|TRBV19
CASSIQRESYEQYF
>TRBJ1-2|once|TRBV6-1
CASSEVAEANYGYTF
>TRBJ2-5|-|TRBV7-3
CASSLTLVGRGQETQYF
>TRBJ2-5|-|TRBV30
CAWSAGQRQETQYF
>TRBJ1-1|once|TRBV29-1
CSVETVEAFF
>TRBJ2-3|once|TRBV2
CASSLRLAGGSDTQYF
>TRBJ2-1|-|TRBV30
CAWSFSGRAGKDEQFF
>TRBJ1-4|once|TRBV5-1
CASSLGFREKLFF
>TRBJ1-2|few|TRBV9
CASSVEPHAQNGYTF
>TRBJ2-7|-|TRBV11-2
CASSLAGSRQYF
>TRBJ2-3|-|TRBV9
CASSASGQIITTDTQYF